These T cell receptor beta chains were read from a single sample in a study of beta chain features in type 1 diabetes. Profiling relied on immunoSEQ multiplex PCR, and the TCRdb table lists in-frame clones only, not all of them. The sample lists about 260,000 clones; over 20% were seen once. What was sequenced was naive CD4+ T cells from blood. The receptors originated from a middle-aged woman with type 1 diabetes. Each CDR3 is given with its conserved first and last residue. Each record gives: D gene, clone size, J gene, V gene, CDR3 protein, CDR3 DNA. The D gene is left open where the match is weak. A clone size is listed for some rows: how often the clone was seen (once, few, many), or a class if it is expanded.

- | - | TRBJ1-1 | TRBV25-1 | CASSEQGFLGPTEAFF | TGTGCCAGCAGTGAACAGGGTTTTCTTGGTCCCACTGAAGCTTTCTTT
- | - | TRBJ2-2 | TRBV5-1 | CASSSPGINTGELFF | TGCGCCAGCAGCTCGCCCGGGATCAACACCGGGGAGCTGTTTTTT
- | - | TRBJ1-1 | TRBV30 | CAWSDGSSAEAFF | TGTGCCTGGAGTGATGGGTCCAGCGCTGAAGCTTTCTTT
TRBD2 | few | TRBJ2-1 | TRBV9 | CASSVVGSGSYNEQFF | TGTGCCAGCAGCGTAGTCGGTAGCGGGAGCTACAATGAGCAGTTCTTC
TRBD1 | - | TRBJ1-2 | TRBV28 | CASSPTPGGGGYTF | TGTGCCAGCAGCCCGACCCCAGGGGGCGGTGGCTACACCTTC
TRBD2 | - | TRBJ2-1 | TRBV28 | CASSLSGLAINEQFF | TGTGCCAGCAGTTTATCGGGACTAGCGATCAATGAGCAGTTCTTC
- | - | TRBJ2-1 | TRBV25-1 | CASSGGGDQQFF | TGTGCCAGCAGTGGAGGAGGGGACCAGCAGTTCTTC
- | - | TRBJ1-1 | TRBV30 | CAWSVQGDTEAFF | TGTGCCTGGAGTGTACAAGGGGACACTGAAGCTTTCTTT
- | - | TRBJ2-3 | TRBV4-3 | CASSQPGAVDTDTQYF | TGCGCCAGCAGCCAACCAGGAGCGGTGGACACAGATACGCAGTATTTT
- | - | TRBJ2-4 | TRBV14 | CASSQKGVLAKNIQYF | TGTGCCAGCAGCCAAAAGGGAGTTTTAGCCAAAAACATTCAGTACTTC
- | - | TRBJ1-1 | TRBV2 | CASSYTQVQNTEAFF | TGTGCCAGCAGTTATACCCAGGTGCAGAACACTGAAGCTTTCTTT
- | - | TRBJ2-7 | TRBV13 | CASSPQYEQYF | TGTGCCAGCAGCCCCCAGTACGAGCAGTACTTC
- | - | TRBJ2-1 | TRBV5-1 | CASSLQGTSNYEQFF | TGCGCCAGCAGCTTACAGGGTACTAGTAACTATGAGCAGTTCTTC
- | - | TRBJ1-1 | TRBV7-7 | CASSAGQNTEAFF | TGTGCTAGCAGCGCCGGACAGAACACTGAAGCTTTCTTT
- | - | TRBJ1-6 | TRBV5-4 | CASSLDRTNSPLHF | TGTGCCAGCAGCTTGGACAGGACCAATTCACCCCTCCACTTT
- | - | TRBJ2-7 | TRBV6-5 | CASRVGLQGSYEQYF | TGTGCCAGCAGGGTGGGACTACAGGGTTCCTACGAGCAGTACTTC
TRBD2 | few | TRBJ2-5 | TRBV29-1 | CSVARRGGPKTQYF | TGCAGCGTCGCCCGGCGGGGGGGCCCGAAGACCCAGTACTTC
- | few | TRBJ1-2 | TRBV28 | CASSIQAEHGYTF | TGTGCCAGCAGTATACAGGCCGAGCACGGCTACACCTTC
- | few | TRBJ2-1 | TRBV4-1 | CASSQTRSGAAINEQFF | TGCGCCAGCAGCCAGACTAGGTCAGGCGCGGCAATCAATGAGCAGTTCTTC
- | - | TRBJ2-6 | TRBV30 | CAWGQNSGANVLTF | TGTGCCTGGGGACAGAACTCTGGGGCCAACGTCCTGACTTTC
- | - | TRBJ1-1 | TRBV7-3 | CASSSQGNTEAFF | TGTGCCAGCAGCTCACAGGGGAACACTGAAGCTTTCTTT
TRBD1 | few | TRBJ2-3 | TRBV4-3 | CASSQGLQGAADTQYF | TGCGCCAGCAGCCAAGGTTTGCAGGGGGCCGCAGATACGCAGTATTTT
TRBD1 | few | TRBJ1-5 | TRBV5-6 | CASSPTGGRQPQHF | TGTGCCAGCAGCCCTACAGGGGGCAGGCAGCCCCAGCATTTT
TRBD2 | - | TRBJ2-7 | TRBV5-1 | CASSSTSGMYEQYF | TGCGCCAGCAGCTCGACTAGCGGGATGTACGAGCAGTACTTC
- | few | TRBJ1-1 | TRBV10-3 | CAISVGAANTEAFF | TGTGCCATCAGTGTTGGGGCGGCCAACACTGAAGCTTTCTTT
TRBD1 | - | TRBJ2-7 | TRBV29-1 | CSVGTGALYEQYF | TGCAGCGTCGGGACAGGGGCCCTATACGAGCAGTACTTC
TRBD2 | few | TRBJ2-1 | TRBV28 | CASSSPPSGRHNEQFF | TGTGCCAGCAGTTCACCCCCTAGCGGGAGACACAATGAGCAGTTCTTC
TRBD1 | few | TRBJ2-6 | TRBV6-5 | CASRRDSSGANVLTF | TGTGCCAGCAGACGGGACAGCTCTGGGGCCAACGTCCTGACTTTC
- | - | TRBJ2-3 | TRBV4-3 | CASSQDSGGTDTQYF | TGCGCCAGCAGCCAGGATAGCGGCGGCACAGATACGCAGTATTTT